This T cell receptor beta chain was obtained from a study of CD8+ T cells in alopecia areata. RNA extraction and reverse transcription yielded cDNA as sequencing template. Clones were read by immunoSEQ multiplex PCR, and TCRdb kept only the in-frame ones, dropping some. The sample has approximately 180,000 clones; around 60% are singletons. CDR1 is SGDLS and CDR2 is YYNGEE in the germline V gene. The germline V and J ends were trimmed by 0 bases and 4 bases, with 7 bases remaining between them. The CDR3 is made up of 13 amino acids. Material: CD4+ T cells sorted from blood, obtained at week 0. This sequence joins TRBV9 and TRBJ1-2; D gene ambiguous. The receptor was isolated from a human donor with alopecia areata. The CDR3 DNA sequence: TGTGCCAGCAGCGTAGGGGCGAGCTATGGCTACACCTTC. It is translated as CASSVGASYGYTF.